The TCR beta chain under discussion was sequenced for a study of blood T cell repertoires in COVID-19. About the research overall: Samples taken during acute and convalescent COVID-19 were collected in the United States, Italy and Spain. Sources were T cells, B-cell-depleted T cells, or PBMCs; the material itself was cDNA or gDNA.

Original processing methods: Estimates of nucleated cell counts were drawn from the amplification of reference gene primers. Only in-frame clones appear in the TCRdb table, and some are missing; sequencing was by immunoSEQ multiplex PCR. V and J calls plus clone size are reproduced from that table; the DNA served to infer D and trimming. The sample lists about 670,000 clones; around 89% were seen once. Source material: peripheral blood. This sequence was found in a young woman with acute or convalescent COVID-19.

This CDR3 reads CASSQRQGLSGNTIYF. DNA for the CDR3: TGTGCCAGCAGCCAGCGACAGGGCCTCTCTGGAAACACCATATATTTT. The J gene is TRBJ1-3, the V gene TRBV7-9; 7 nucleotides line up with TRBD1. This CDR3 is built from 16 residues. The V segment lost 5 bases and the J segment 0 bases; nucleotides outside the gene matches: 7. Germline V gene lookup returns CDR1 SEHNR and CDR2 FQNEAQ (reference sequence).